Sequencing of this T cell receptor beta chain was carried out in a study of CD8+CD57+ T cells in acquired aplastic anemia. Overall study: Sorted CD4+ and CD8+ cells gave an average of around 3.3 ug of DNA. Study-wide points: Patients and controls were not found to differ significantly in CD8+ Simpson's diversity. Comparison of patients with controls identified about 27 shared CD8+ CDR3 sequences.

The template used for profiling TCR beta VDJ and CDR3 was genomic DNA. TCRdb recomputed calls from the reads with MiXCR, one row per CDR3 protein. The table includes more than 150,000 distinct CDR3 sequences, approximately 48% detected once. CDR1 is SNHLY, CDR2 FYNNEI, per germline. V lost 4 bases and J 10 bases, leaving 17 bases between the germline ends. CDR3 length: 15 amino acids. Of note for this clonotype: Its cognate antigen is unknown.

Selection for sequencing was limited to patients who had shown CD8+CD57+ cell expansion by flow cytometry. This clonotype was obtained from a human donor with aplastic anemia. V is TRBV2 and J is TRBJ1-6, with unresolved D. The sequenced material came from sorted CD4+, CD8+, or CD8+CD57+ T cells (not recorded which) from PBMCs. CDR3: CASSVGDQPPSPLHF. CDR3 DNA: TGTGCCAGCAGTGTTGGGGATCAGCCCCCATCACCCCTCCACTTT.